This entry features one T cell receptor (beta chain) sequence. The antigen is not known. Measured with immunoSEQ multiplex PCR; TCRdb has only the in-frame clones, and not every one. The sample lists roughly 16,000 clones; roughly 40% were seen once. The entry originates in a study of neoadjuvant anti-PD-1 for oral cavity cancer. About the study: Patients mostly received three to four biweekly nivolumab doses at 3 mg/kg before surgery. Study outcomes and limitations: Only three patients per response group were TCR-analyzed; validation needed.

The time point here: after neoadjuvant nivolumab, at surgical resection. These newly diagnosed stage II-IVA oral cavity squamous cell carcinoma patients had no prior systemic or radiation treatment. This TCR derives from a person aged 35-79 years with oral cavity squamous cell carcinoma. Source: tumor tissue, taken after nivolumab (anti-PD-1) treatment.

CDR3 sequence: CASSRQGIGYGYTF. Written as DNA, the CDR3 is TGTGCCAGCAGCCGACAGGGGATCGGCTATGGCTACACCTTC. The rearrangement uses TRBV7-9 and TRBJ1-2; 8 positions match TRBD1. The CDR3 has 14 amino acids. Germline CDR1 is SEHNR and CDR2 is FQNEAQ (reference sequence). V was pared by 5 bases and J by 4 bases, with 6 bases of the junction left unmatched.